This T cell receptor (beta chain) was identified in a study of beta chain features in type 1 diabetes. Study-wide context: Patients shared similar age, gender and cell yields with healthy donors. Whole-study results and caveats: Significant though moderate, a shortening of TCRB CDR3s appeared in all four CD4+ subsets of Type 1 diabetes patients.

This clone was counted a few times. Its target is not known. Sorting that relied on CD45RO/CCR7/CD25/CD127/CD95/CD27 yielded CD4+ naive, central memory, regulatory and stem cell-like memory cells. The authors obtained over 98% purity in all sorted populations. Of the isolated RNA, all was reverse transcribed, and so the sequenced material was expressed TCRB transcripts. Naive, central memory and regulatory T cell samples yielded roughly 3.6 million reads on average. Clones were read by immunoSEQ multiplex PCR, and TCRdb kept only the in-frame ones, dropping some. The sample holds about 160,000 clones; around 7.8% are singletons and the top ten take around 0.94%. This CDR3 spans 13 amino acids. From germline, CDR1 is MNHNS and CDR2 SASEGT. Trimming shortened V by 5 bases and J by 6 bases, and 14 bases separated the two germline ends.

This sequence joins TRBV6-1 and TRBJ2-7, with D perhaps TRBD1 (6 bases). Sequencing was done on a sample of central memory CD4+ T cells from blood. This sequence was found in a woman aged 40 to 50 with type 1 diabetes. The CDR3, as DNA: TGTGCCAGCAGTCGGGACATGGAGGCCGAGCAGTACTTC. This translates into CASSRDMEAEQYF.